The 14 T cell receptor beta chains in this list originate from one sample, sequenced in a study of CD8 T cells in ankylosing spondylitis. One entry per CDR3 protein, called by TCRdb with MiXCR from the 5' RACE reads. The sample lists a few hundred thousand distinct CDR3 sequences, approximately 12% occurring once. Sequences were obtained from blood, either unsorted or a sorted T cell fraction (not recorded which). All receptors derive from a male donor with ankylosing spondylitis or in good health (not recorded which).

In its sample, this clonotype was seen many times. V usage is TRBV15 and J usage is TRBJ1-1; D uncertain. The CDR3 extends over 17 amino acids. The V gene's germline CDR1 is LNHNV and CDR2 YYDKDF (reference sequence). The V end lost 1 base, the J end lost 1 base, and 16 bases lay between the germline ends. CDR3 in amino acids: CATSRVKAVQPNTEAFF. CDR3 bases: TGTGCCACCAGCAGAGTGAAAGCGGTGCAGCCGAACACTGAAGCTTTCTTT.

This clonotype was seen at least ten times. The chain joins TRBV5-1 to TRBJ2-1; D is unresolved. The CDR3 is 12 amino acids. Trimming shortened V by 5 bases and J by 2 bases, and 5 bases separated the two germline ends. Germline CDR1 is SGHRS and CDR2 is YFSETQ. The CDR3 DNA reads TGCGCCAGCAGGGCAACCTACAATGAGCAGTTCTTC. Residues: CASRATYNEQFF.

In this sample, this clonotype turned up many times. The chain is built from TRBV20-1 and TRBJ2-5; D call uncertain. Trimming pared 2 bases from V and 5 bases from J, leaving 12 bases between. The CDR3 is 13 amino acids. Germline CDR1 and CDR2: DFQATT and SNEGSKA (reference sequence). The CDR3 is CSARSPRWETQYF. The CDR3 DNA sequence: TGCAGTGCTAGAAGTCCCCGTTGGGAGACCCAGTACTTC.

This clonotype showed up many times. The V and J genes are TRBV5-1 and TRBJ2-1, with 9 bases that match TRBD1. Germline assignment: CDR1 SGHRS and CDR2 YFSETQ. V lost 4 bases and J lost 1; bases outside the gene matches: 3. The CDR3 loop spans 15 amino acids. The chain's CDR3 is CASSTGQGSYNEQFF. The CDR3 DNA follows: TGCGCCAGCAGCACTGGACAGGGGTCCTACAATGAGCAGTTCTTC.

The chain links TRBV12-5 to TRBJ2-1; the D is unclear. The CDR3 totals 15 residues. Germline V CDR1 and CDR2: LGHNT, FRNRAP. The germline V and J ends were trimmed by 5 bases and 7 bases, with 18 bases remaining between them. The CDR3 DNA reads as TGTGCTAGTGGTCAATTTAAGGGTGGCCGGAATGAGCAGTTCTTC. Amino acid sequence: CASGQFKGGRNEQFF.

This clonotype was observed a few times. This chain links TRBV29-1 with TRBJ1-2; D unresolved. This CDR3 spans 10 amino acids. The germline CDR1 and CDR2 sequences are SQVTM and ANQGSEA. The CDR3 DNA reads as TGCAGGGTCATCCCCTATGGCTACACCTTC. Amino acids: CRVIPYGYTF.

This chain links TRBV20-1 with TRBJ1-2; 9 nucleotides line up with TRBD1. The germline V gene encodes CDR1 DFQATT and CDR2 SNEGSKA (reference sequence). The trim removed 6 bases at V and 7 bases at J, leaving 6 bases unmatched. CDR3 size: 12 residues. The CDR3 region has the DNA TGCAGTGCCTCGGACAGGGGTATTGGCTACACCTTC. Translation: CSASDRGIGYTF.

As to this clonotype: This may stem from a read error, because a much larger clone lies one nucleotide away. V usage is TRBV6-4 and J usage is TRBJ1-2; D gene uncertain. The CDR3 extends over 15 amino acids. V was clipped by 0 bases and J by 8 bases, with 16 bases between them. Germline CDR1 is MRHNA and CDR2 is SNTAGT. CDR3 residues: CASSDSMSLGLGYTF. DNA of the CDR3: TGTGCCAGCAGTGACTCGATGAGTTTGGGGTTAGGCTACACCTTC.

This clonotype was recorded at least ten times. The chain employs TRBV20-1 and TRBJ2-7; the D is unclear. V was cut by 4 bases and J by 5 bases, with 12 bases left in between. Germline V gene sequence: CDR1 DFQATT, CDR2 SNEGSKA (reference sequence). This CDR3 contains 12 residues. CDR3 in amino acids: CSATITGNEQYF. The CDR3 DNA reads TGCAGTGCTACTATAACCGGAAACGAGCAGTACTTC.

This clonotype was counted many times. This sequence joins TRBV15 and TRBJ1-5; no clear D. CDR1 is LNHNV and CDR2 is YYDKDF in the germline V gene (reference sequence). Trimming pared 0 bases from V and 4 bases from J, leaving 1 base between. CDR3 size: 12 residues. In DNA, the CDR3 is TGTGCCACCAGCAGAGAGAATCAGCCCCAGCATTTT. It yields the protein CATSRENQPQHF.

A word on this clonotype: At one end the junction does not follow the germline gene, possibly because of a read error. DNA for the CDR3: TGTACCAGCTCGACGGTCTCGAACACCGGGGAGCTGTTTTTT. This gives the protein CTSSTVSNTGELFF. The chain joins TRBV7-9 to TRBJ2-2, with no clear D. The germline gives CDR1 SEHNR, CDR2 FQNEAQ (reference sequence). The CDR3 has 14 amino acids.

A few counts support this clonotype. This chain joins TRBV6-2 or TRBV6-3 and TRBJ2-5; no clear D gene. Germline CDR1 MNHEY, CDR2 SVGEGT. This CDR3 spans 14 amino acids. Between the trimmed V and J ends, which lost 5 bases and 0 bases, there was a span of 10 bases. The CDR3 is CASSPVLYQETQYF. The CDR3 region has the DNA TGTGCCAGCAGTCCTGTCCTGTACCAAGAGACCCAGTACTTC.

This sequence joins TRBV7-2 and TRBJ2-1; D may match TRBD1 or TRBD2 (6 bases each). Trimming took off 1 base at V and 7 bases at J, with 14 bases between the two ends. CDR3 length: 15 residues. Germline CDR1 is SGHTA and CDR2 is FQGNSA. The CDR3 DNA reads as TGTGCCAGCAGCTTAGTAGGGGGGCTTTTAAATGAGCAGTTCTTC. It is translated as CASSLVGGLLNEQFF.

This clonotype has at least ten counts. This chain links TRBV6-1 with TRBJ2-7, with 9 bases matching TRBD2. This CDR3 is built from 14 residues. The ends lost 9 bases at V and 3 bases at J; junction bases unmatched: 9. Germline V gene data show CDR1 as MNHNS and CDR2 as SASEGT. CDR3 residues: CASSPGTSFYEQYF. In nucleotides, the CDR3 is TGTGCCAGTAGTCCCGGGACTAGCTTCTACGAGCAGTACTTC.